The present T cell receptor (beta chain) was sequenced within a study of shared clonotypes between healthy human individuals (dated by TCRdb to about 2020). Context from the whole study: The cohort comprised a couple of women and a few men aged 18 to 49 years. For each donor, CD4 naive and CD4 memory were each run on three plates, CD8 naive on two plates, and CD8 memory on one plate. To estimate repertoire size and how much clonotype sharing occurs between individuals, the study deeply sequenced the blood TCR repertoires of roughly 5 healthy adults. To increase sequencing depth and limit assay-specific biases, different laboratories used diverse techniques to prepare libraries and sequence TCR repertoires. Between about 0.85 and 10 billion PBMCs per donor were obtained by leukapheresis. What the study reported, not specific to this receptor: Compared with non-shared clonotypes, the clonotypes found in all four sorted-subset donors had higher generation probabilities. Rarefaction of sorted-subset datasets indicated incomplete sequencing despite the large sequencing depth. Because the study included a small number of donors, the genetic and exposure-history diversity represented was limited. Pairwise subsampling indicated that sequencing depth was expected to affect the degree of clonotype sharing among donors. Sampling was restricted to blood, and TCR repertoires in tissue are likely to differ from TCR repertoires in blood. Sharing across several donors was observed for around 4.8% of naive CD4, over 3% of naive CD8, 2% to 2.5% of memory CD4, and about 0.4% of memory CD8 clonotypes. Estimated clonotype richness was generally larger for naive than for memory subsets.

The donors were healthy, HIV-negative adults who had no recently reported acute infections or vaccinations. Every donor was a Caucasian adult living in Nashville, Tennessee, USA. CD4+ T cells were enriched through magnetic negative selection, after which naive cells were positively selected on CD45RA and the remaining negative fraction served as the memory subset. Blood was obtained by leukapheresis, after which PBMCs were separated by Ficoll-Histopaque density gradient centrifugation and cryopreserved in liquid nitrogen vapor phase. Analytical flow cytometry was used to check the purity and quantity of each magnetically sorted T cell population. Genomic DNA was isolated from each sorted fraction and quantified by UV absorbance on a Nanodrop 2000c. Including cysteine and phenylalanine, the CDR3 has 12 amino acids. Here the CDR3 DNA is all that survives: 36 bases in frame from base 1. CDR1 and CDR2, looked up from the germline V gene (reference sequence), are GTSNPN and SVGIG. V is reduced by 3 bases and J by 2 bases, leaving a spacing of 5 bases between them.

Remarks on this clone: This receptor's antigen is unknown. There are no base qualities to consult, and no much larger clone falls within one base.

Using the deep immunoSEQ assay, multiplex PCR amplified TCR CDR3 regions from genomic DNA. Extracted genomic DNA from each cell subset was distributed evenly across all wells of several immunoSEQ 96-well plates, and each plate was treated as a replicate. Each replicate PCR for sorted subsets received about 200 ng genomic DNA, equal to about 29,000 T cell genomes. Purified libraries were measured with a Qubit 3.0 fluorometer, size-checked on a Bioanalyzer 2100, and measured again with the KAPA Library Quantification kit. Every immunoSEQ 96-well plate was sequenced on a separate single-read 150-cycle Illumina NextSeq 550 flow cell. Regarding the original processing steps: The immunoSEQ output contained only junctional sequences without quality scores, so filtering could not match that applied to full-length reads. To assign V/J genes and CDR3, sequences were annotated against IMGT germline references using PyIR, a Python wrapper for IgBLAST v1.9. Any read was removed if the V/J assignment was weak (E-value above 1e-6), the CDR3 was missing, or the read contained stop codons, out-of-frame junctions, or ambiguous translated residues. V3J clonotypes were defined by identical inferred V gene, J gene, and CDR3 amino acid sequence. The percentage overlap between two repertoires was calculated by dividing the number of shared unique clonotypes by the size of the smaller repertoire. Three approaches were used to assess repertoire richness: RTK rarefaction, the Chao1 estimator, and Recon v2.1 estimates of unobserved clonotypes. Generation probabilities were computed with OLGA for all TCRbeta clonotypes obtained by the gDNA method from four donors. The source is immuneACCESS, and TCRdb retained only in-frame sequences with V and J called. Part of the clones is not carried over; for the studies checked, unresolved V genes explain less than half of this, and the remainder is unexplained. Clone size and V and J calls were adopted from that table, with D and trimming inferred from the DNA. The sample table records approximately 1,000,000 clones; approximately 80% of these occur just once. The ten most abundant clones make up about 0.89% of the sample.

This receptor was obtained from a man in his late teens or twenties in good health. Some clones in this sample may be carry-over from other donors' samples. The rearrangement combines TRBV30 with TRBJ2-1; the D gene cannot be named for sure. Sample: memory CD4+ T cells from PBMCs. The meaning of the sample's cell subset or site label: CD45RA-negative fraction. CDR3 protein: CAWSHPYNEQFF. Read as DNA, the sequence is TGTGCCTGGAGCCACCCCTACAATGAGCAGTTCTTC.